The 10 T cell receptor beta chains below come from one sample, sequenced in a study of OX40 agonist ivuxolimab in advanced cancers. Sequenced by immunoSEQ multiplex PCR; TCRdb stores in-frame clones only, minus some. This table has roughly 100,000 clones, approximately 93% appearing once. This sample comprised CD4+ or CD8+ T cells sorted from blood, obtained in a trial of the OX40 agonist ivuxolimab. These receptors were collected from an adult with an advanced solid tumor such as melanoma, head and neck, liver or kidney cancer.

This clone was seen just once. The chain links TRBV28 to TRBJ2-7; D gene ambiguous. This CDR3 region has 12 residues. Germline assignment: CDR1 MDHEN and CDR2 SYDVKM. With 1 base removed from V and 0 bases from J, the gap between germline ends came to 1 base. CDR3 residues: CASSLSSYEQYF. The CDR3 DNA is TGTGCCAGCAGTTTATCCTCCTACGAGCAGTACTTC.

The chain uses TRBV6-4 and TRBJ1-5; the match to TRBD1 covers 9 bases. This CDR3 region has 20 residues. CDR1 and CDR2 (germline): MRHNA, SNTAGT. Trimming at V came to 2 bases and at J to 1 base, leaving 15 bases not matched to a gene. As DNA, the CDR3 is TGTGCCAGCAGTGACCCGGACAGGGGTCGGGGGGGAACCAGCAATCAGCCCCAGCATTTT. This translates into CASSDPDRGRGGTSNQPQHF.

This clone was observed once. V usage is TRBV27 and J usage is TRBJ2-3; D remains unclear. The ends were cut back, 6 bases at V and 3 bases at J, with 7 bases in the middle. The V gene's germline CDR1 is MNHEY and CDR2 SMNVEV (reference sequence). This CDR3 region has 12 residues. The CDR3 loop reads CASRKVTDTQYF. The CDR3 DNA reads as TGTGCCAGCAGGAAGGTGACAGATACGCAGTATTTT.

J is TRBJ2-1 and V is TRBV11-2; 8 nucleotides match TRBD2. The CDR3 has 16 amino acids. In germline, CDR1 is SGHAT, CDR2 FQNNGV. J lost 9 bases, V lost 4 bases, and 14 bases had no gene match. This chain's CDR3 is CASSSVGREVPGEQFF. CDR3 coding DNA: TGTGCCAGCAGCTCTGTTGGGCGGGAGGTGCCGGGTGAGCAGTTCTTC. The complete variable domain, with remaining parts taken from reference TRBV11-2 and TRBJ2-1, reads EAGVAQSPRYKIIEKRQSVAFWCNPISGHATLYWYQQILGQGPKLLIQFQNNGVVDDSQLPKDRFSAERLKGVDSTLKIQPAKLEDSAVYLCASSSVGREVPGEQFFGPGTRLTVL.

The genes are TRBV15 and TRBJ1-3; 7 bases line up with TRBD1. Unmatched junction bases numbered 7, after V lost 11 bases and J lost 0 bases. CDR1 is LNHNV and CDR2 is YYDKDF in the germline V gene (reference sequence). The CDR3 spans 14 residues. The CDR3 DNA follows: TGTGCCGCGAGACAGGGCTACTCTGGAAACACCATATATTTT. It codes for CAARQGYSGNTIYF.

The chain carries TRBV28 and TRBJ2-1, with D possibly TRBD2 on 5 matching bases. V lost 2 bases to trimming and J lost 8 bases, with 13 bases between them. Germline lookup yields CDR1 MDHEN and CDR2 SYDVKM. This CDR3 has 14 residues. The chain's CDR3 is CASSLTVRDDEQFF. In DNA form, the CDR3 reads TGTGCCAGCAGTTTAACCGTACGGGATGATGAGCAGTTCTTC.

The rearrangement joins TRBV6-1 to TRBJ2-6; D call uncertain. CDR1 is MNHNS and CDR2 is SASEGT in the germline V gene. The CDR3 contains 15 residues. Trimming took 7 bases from V and 2 from J, leaving 12 bases between them. The CDR3 region is CASNRLGPGANVLTF. CDR3 nucleotide sequence: TGTGCCAGCAACCGCCTCGGCCCTGGGGCCAACGTCCTGACTTTC.

The chain links TRBV28 to TRBJ1-5, with D possibly matching TRBD1 (6 bases). The CDR3 length is 15 residues. CDR1 is MDHEN, CDR2 SYDVKM, per germline. Trimming removed 2 bases at V and 7 bases at J, with 15 bases between. The CDR3, as DNA: TGTGCCAGCAGTTTACTTTCCCAGGGGAGCCAGCCCCAGCATTTT. Amino acids: CASSLLSQGSQPQHF.

The CDR3 DNA reads as TGTGCCAGCAGCGACTACTCTAGCGGGGGGGCTTATACGCAGTATTTT. The encoded protein is CASSDYSSGGAYTQYF. This chain joins TRBV9 and TRBJ2-3, with 12 bases aligning to TRBD2. Unmatched junction bases numbered 9, after V lost 3 bases and J lost 7 bases. Germline V lookup: CDR1 SGDLS, CDR2 YYNGEE. This CDR3 is 16 amino acids long. The full variable domain, rest sourced from reference TRBV9 and TRBJ2-3, is DSGVTQTPKHLITATGQRVTLRCSPRSGDLSVYWYQQSLDQGLQFLIQYYNGEERAKGNILERFSAQQFPDLHSELNLSSLELGDSALYFCASSDYSSGGAYTQYFGPGTRLTVL.

This chain uses TRBV6-1 with TRBJ1-5; maybe TRBD1 (5 bases). The germline V gene has CDR1 MNHNS and CDR2 SASEGT. This CDR3 region has 12 residues. V dropped 8 bases and J dropped 7 bases, with 12 bases sitting between them. The CDR3 is CASQRGRQPQHF. DNA for the CDR3: TGTGCCAGCCAAAGGGGTCGGCAGCCCCAGCATTTT.